This T cell receptor beta chain was sequenced during a study of shared clonotypes between healthy human individuals. With respect to this clone: The antigen is undetermined.

Execution of the assay was at deep level. Over several immunoSEQ plates, each subset's genomic DNA was distributed in even portions. Clones were read by immunoSEQ multiplex PCR, and TCRdb kept only the in-frame ones, dropping some. The table includes approximately 1.4 million clones, approximately 98% detected once. Study-level results: Although depth was large, rarefaction showed that sequencing of the sorted subsets was incomplete.

The sequencing input was naive CD4+ T cells sorted from blood. Subset of the sample: CD45RA+ positively selected. This TCR derives from a man aged 25-45 years in good health.

The CDR3 is CASSSGLATDTQYF. The DNA of the CDR3 is TGTGCCAGCAGCTCAGGACTAGCCACAGATACGCAGTATTTT. The chain employs TRBV5-4 and TRBJ2-3, with 8 bases that match TRBD2. V shed 3 bases, J shed 2 bases, and the junction held 2 bases outside the gene matches. The CDR3 runs 14 residues. From germline, CDR1 is SGHNT and CDR2 YYREEE (reference sequence).